This passage covers 32 T cell receptor beta chains from one sample sequenced in a study of OX40 agonist ivuxolimab in advanced cancers. Libraries were prepared by immunoSEQ multiplex PCR; TCRdb keeps only in-frame clonotypes and omits some of them. The data hold about 46,000 clones, with around nine tenths observed a single time. The sequencing used CD4+ or CD8+ T cells sorted from blood, collected in a trial of the OX40 agonist ivuxolimab. The receptors derive from an adult with an advanced solid tumor such as melanoma, head and neck, liver or kidney cancer.

The chain links TRBV19 to TRBJ2-7; 9 bases fit TRBD2. This CDR3 is built from 14 residues. Trimming cost V 4 bases and J 0 bases; bases outside gene matches: 1. Germline V gives CDR1 LNHDA, CDR2 SQIVND (reference sequence). CDR3: CASSNSGSSYEQYF. CDR3 nucleotides: TGTGCCAGTAGTAATAGCGGGAGCTCCTACGAGCAGTACTTC.

The chain uses TRBV6-1 and TRBJ1-1; no clear D. Germline V gene sequence: CDR1 MNHNS, CDR2 SASEGT. CDR3 size: 14 residues. Trimming pared 3 bases from V and 4 bases from J, leaving 12 bases between. The CDR3 sequence: CASSDGGRVTEAFF. The CDR3 DNA reads TGTGCCAGCAGTGATGGTGGTAGGGTCACTGAAGCTTTCTTT.

This clone was seen a single time. The chain combines TRBV5-1 with TRBJ1-2; D may be TRBD1 (5 bases). V lost 0 bases, J lost 1 base, and 13 bases lay in between. The CDR3 consists of 16 residues. Germline V gene sequence: CDR1 SGHRS, CDR2 YFSETQ. The CDR3 sequence: CASSLAENRGNYGYTF. The CDR3 bases are TGCGCCAGCAGCTTGGCCGAAAATAGGGGTAACTATGGCTACACCTTC.

This chain joins TRBV7-3 and TRBJ2-2; TRBD2 might be the D (5 bases). Trimming pared 5 bases from V and 2 bases from J, leaving 15 bases between. This CDR3 is built from 16 residues. CDR1 and CDR2 (germline): SGHTA, FQGTGA. The CDR3 here is CASSTRDEVNTGELFF. The CDR3 DNA reads as TGTGCCAGCAGCACACGGGATGAGGTTAACACCGGGGAGCTGTTTTTT. The complete variable domain, with remaining parts taken from reference TRBV7-3 and TRBJ2-2, reads GAGVSQTPSNKVTEKGKYVELRCDPISGHTALYWYRQSLGQGPEFLIYFQGTGAADDSGLPNDRFFAVRPEGSVSTLKIQRTERGDSAVYLCASSTRDEVNTGELFFGEGSRLTVL.

The V gene is TRBV11-3, the J gene TRBJ1-1; D is undetermined. Germline loops: CDR1 SGHNT, CDR2 YENEEA. Trimming removed 0 bases from V and 1 base from J, with 12 bases in between. The CDR3 runs 16 residues. CDR3 in amino acids: CASSLDTRRSNTEAFF. CDR3 DNA: TGTGCCAGCAGCTTAGATACCCGGCGGTCGAACACTGAAGCTTTCTTT.

V usage is TRBV7-2 and J usage is TRBJ1-2; 9 bases map to TRBD1. Germline V CDR1 and CDR2: SGHTA, FQGNSA. V shed 2 bases and J 10 bases; nucleotides not matched to a gene: 2. This CDR3 contains 12 residues. This CDR3 reads CASSLRDRDYTF. CDR3 coding DNA: TGTGCCAGCAGCTTAAGGGACAGGGACTACACCTTC. The full variable domain, rest sourced from reference TRBV7-2 and TRBJ1-2, is GAGVSQSPSNKVTEKGKDVELRCDPISGHTALYWYRQSLGQGLEFLIYFQGNSAPDKSGLPSDRFSAERTGGSVSTLTIQRTQQEDSAVYLCASSLRDRDYTFGSGTRLTVV.

This CDR3 is CATSRYREQDTQYF. The CDR3 DNA follows: TGTGCCACCAGCAGATACAGGGAGCAAGATACGCAGTATTTT. This chain joins TRBV15 and TRBJ2-3; possible D gene TRBD1, 6 bases. The CDR3 is 14 amino acids. Germline V gives CDR1 LNHNV, CDR2 YYDKDF (reference sequence). Trimming took off 2 bases at V and 5 bases at J, with 11 bases between the two ends.

J is TRBJ2-7 and V is TRBV5-6; D gene unclear. Trimming pared 3 bases from V and 4 bases from J, leaving 8 bases between. Per the germline V gene, CDR1 is SGHDT and CDR2 is YYEEEE. This CDR3 comprises 12 residues. In DNA, the CDR3 is TGTGCCAGCAGCTCCGACTGGTACGAGCAGTACTTC. Its protein is CASSSDWYEQYF.

V and J are TRBV13 and TRBJ1-2; D uncertain. V lost 4 bases and J 6 bases, leaving 15 bases between the germline ends. CDR1 and CDR2 from the germline V gene are PRHDT and FYEKMQ (reference sequence). The CDR3 loop spans 14 amino acids. CDR3 sequence (DNA): TGTGCCAGCAGCTATCGAATAGCTATGGATGGCTACACCTTC. Translated, it gives CASSYRIAMDGYTF.

The V and J genes are TRBV9 and TRBJ2-6; 9 bases align to TRBD1. CDR3 size: 17 residues. CDR1 is SGDLS, CDR2 YYNGEE, per germline. V was pared by 4 bases and J by 0 bases, with 5 bases of the junction left unmatched. CDR3 amino acids: CASSFTGGGSGANVLTF. The CDR3 nucleotides are TGTGCCAGCAGCTTCACAGGGGGCGGCTCTGGGGCCAACGTCCTGACTTTC.

This chain joins TRBV6-1 and TRBJ2-7; D gene unclear. V lost 5 bases and J lost 6, with 8 bases in between. The CDR3 is 11 amino acids. Looked up from germline, CDR1 is MNHNS and CDR2 is SASEGT. CDR3 sequence (DNA): TGTGCCAGCAGTTACGCAGGCGAGCAGTACTTC. Protein sequence: CASSYAGEQYF.

The chain is built from TRBV7-9 and TRBJ2-5; 7 nucleotides align to TRBD2. CDR1 is SEHNR and CDR2 is FQNEAQ in the germline V gene (reference sequence). V lost 1 base, J lost 4 bases, and 9 bases stayed unmatched. The length of the CDR3 is 16 residues. CDR3 amino acids: CASSLEWEGLGETQYF. CDR3 coding DNA: TGTGCCAGCAGCTTAGAGTGGGAGGGCTTGGGAGAGACCCAGTACTTC.

The chain combines TRBV18 with TRBJ2-7; 10 bases are shared with TRBD1. The V and J ends lost 3 bases and 7 bases, in that order; junction bases with no gene match: 12. CDR1 and CDR2 (germline): KGHSH, LQKENI. This CDR3 spans 16 amino acids. The CDR3 reads CASSPTRQGALEEQYF. CDR3 bases: TGTGCCAGCTCACCCACCCGACAGGGGGCACTTGAGGAGCAGTACTTC. Variable domain in full (rest from reference TRBV18 and TRBJ2-7): NAGVMQNPRHLVRRRGQEARLRCSPMKGHSHVYWYRQLPEEGLKFMVYLQKENIIDESGMPKERFSAEFPKEGPSILRIQQVVRGDSAAYFCASSPTRQGALEEQYFGPGTRLTVT.

The rearrangement joins TRBV27 to TRBJ2-2; TRBD1 agrees at 8 bases. V shed 4 bases and J 15 bases; nucleotides not matched to a gene: 4. The CDR3 sequence is 11 residues long. Germline V gene sequence: CDR1 MNHEY, CDR2 SMNVEV (reference sequence). The CDR3 spells CASSSRDRLFF. In DNA form, the CDR3 reads TGTGCCAGCAGTTCGAGGGACAGGTTGTTTTTT.

J is TRBJ2-1 and V is TRBV28, with 11 positions matching TRBD2. CDR1 is MDHEN, CDR2 SYDVKM, per germline. The V gene end was trimmed by 3 bases and the J gene end by 7 bases; junction bases not matched to a gene: 5. CDR3 length: 15 amino acids. CDR3 in amino acids: CASSFVAGGRNEQFF. As DNA, the CDR3 is TGTGCCAGCAGTTTCGTAGCGGGAGGGCGGAATGAGCAGTTCTTC.

The chain combines TRBV9 with TRBJ1-5; D may be TRBD1 (5 bases). This CDR3 is built from 14 residues. Deletions cut 3 bases from V and 4 bases from J, with 11 bases between. Germline CDR1 is SGDLS and CDR2 is YYNGEE. CDR3 bases: TGTGCCAGCAGCGACGGACAAGGGAATCAGCCCCAGCATTTT. Amino acid sequence: CASSDGQGNQPQHF.

This clone occurred a few times. This sequence joins TRBV7-2 and TRBJ1-4, with 8 bases identical to TRBD1. Germline loops: CDR1 SGHTA, CDR2 FQGNSA. V lost 2 bases and J lost 4; bases outside the gene matches: 3. The CDR3 has 15 amino acids. The CDR3: CASSLQGARNEKLFF. DNA for the CDR3: TGTGCCAGCAGCTTACAGGGGGCACGTAATGAAAAACTGTTTTTT.

The chain recombines TRBV13 with TRBJ2-1, with TRBD2 matching over 7 bases. Germline V gene lookup returns CDR1 PRHDT and CDR2 FYEKMQ (reference sequence). The V gene end was trimmed by 0 bases and the J gene end by 9 bases; junction bases not matched to a gene: 2. This CDR3 contains 13 residues. Here the CDR3 DNA reads TGTGCCAGCAGCTTAGGTGGGGGGGTTGAGCAGTTCTTC. The encoded protein is CASSLGGGVEQFF.

The chain combines TRBV28 with TRBJ2-1; TRBD1 matches at 8 bases. The junction had 17 bases not matched to a gene; V was cut back by 6 bases and J by 7 bases. This CDR3 is built from 17 residues. The germline gives CDR1 MDHEN, CDR2 SYDVKM. The CDR3 protein is CASRGTGGDLWGNEQFF. CDR3 nucleotides: TGTGCCAGCAGGGGTACAGGGGGTGACCTCTGGGGTAATGAGCAGTTCTTC.

The V gene is TRBV28, the J gene TRBJ2-5; maybe TRBD1 (5 bases). Germline assignment: CDR1 MDHEN and CDR2 SYDVKM. The V and J ends lost 3 bases and 4 bases respectively, with 9 bases between them. This CDR3 is 13 amino acids long. The CDR3 DNA follows: TGTGCCAGCAGTTTGGGGCGGCGAGAGACCCAGTACTTC. Amino acids: CASSLGRRETQYF. The entire variable domain, with the rest obtained from reference TRBV28 and TRBJ2-5, is as follows: DVKVTQSSRYLVKRTGEKVFLECVQDMDHENMFWYRQDPGLGLRLIYFSYDVKMKEKGDIPEGYSVSREKKERFSLILESASTNQTSMYLCASSLGRRETQYFGPGTRLLVL.

This clone was seen once. The rearrangement uses TRBV19 and TRBJ2-7, with D unclear. This CDR3 has 13 residues. In germline, CDR1 is LNHDA, CDR2 SQIVND (reference sequence). Trimming left V 5 bases short and J 5 bases short, with 13 bases between. CDR3 in DNA: TGTGCCAGTAGTCCAGGAGAACTTCACGAGCAGTACTTC. Its translation is CASSPGELHEQYF.

V and J are TRBV6-5 and TRBJ2-1, with D maybe TRBD2 (6 bases). CDR1 and CDR2 from the germline V gene are MNHEY and SVGAGI. Between the trimmed V and J ends, which lost 7 bases and 4 bases, there was a span of 14 bases. There are 14 residues in the CDR3. CDR3 sequence reads: CASKGTGDYNEQFF. CDR3 DNA: TGTGCCAGCAAAGGGACTGGGGATTACAATGAGCAGTTCTTC.

The rearrangement joins TRBV2 to TRBJ2-7; D perhaps matches TRBD1 (6 bases). The ends were cut back, 6 bases at V and 6 bases at J, with 12 bases in the middle. This CDR3 spans 12 amino acids. Germline V lookup: CDR1 SNHLY, CDR2 FYNNEI. The CDR3 DNA reads TGTGCCAGCAGACAGGGTACGGTCGAGCAGTACTTC. It yields the protein CASRQGTVEQYF. The full variable domain, completed using reference TRBV2 and TRBJ2-7, is EPEVTQTPSHQVTQMGQEVILRCVPISNHLYFYWYRQILGQKVEFLVSFYNNEISEKSEIFDDQFSVERPDGSNFTLKIRSTKLEDSAMYFCASRQGTVEQYFGPGTRLTVT.

The chain couples TRBV5-6 to TRBJ2-1; 8 nucleotides agree with TRBD2. The V segment lost 3 bases and the J segment 3 bases; nucleotides outside the gene matches: 11. The germline CDR1 and CDR2 sequences are SGHDT and YYEEEE. This CDR3 has 17 residues. CDR3 sequence: CASSSGEVRGGYNEQFF. The CDR3 nucleotides are TGTGCCAGCAGCTCTGGTGAGGTACGGGGGGGCTACAATGAGCAGTTCTTC.

This chain connects TRBV9 to TRBJ2-7, with 9 bases aligning to TRBD1. V gave up 4 bases and J gave up 5 bases; unmatched junction bases: 7. Germline V lookup: CDR1 SGDLS, CDR2 YYNGEE. The CDR3 sequence is 14 residues long. The CDR3 loop is CASSLKDRGNEQYF. DNA for the CDR3: TGTGCCAGCAGCCTTAAGGACAGGGGCAACGAGCAGTACTTC.

V and J are TRBV5-1 and TRBJ1-2, with TRBD1 as a possible D gene (5 bases). Deletions cut 7 bases from V and 2 bases from J, with 6 bases between. The CDR3 has 11 amino acids. Per the germline V gene, CDR1 is SGHRS and CDR2 is YFSETQ. The CDR3 reads CASGGNYGYTF. As DNA, the CDR3 is TGCGCCAGCGGGGGAAACTATGGCTACACCTTC.

The gene calls are TRBV2 and TRBJ2-1; D unclear. Germline V CDR1 and CDR2: SNHLY, FYNNEI. Trimming cost V 7 bases and J 6 bases, with 22 bases left between them. CDR3 length: 16 amino acids. In DNA form, the CDR3 reads TGTGCCAGCATGATGACTCGAGTCACTTCTTTCAATGAGCAGTTCTTC. Translation: CASMMTRVTSFNEQFF.

This chain links TRBV4-1 with TRBJ2-7; possible D gene TRBD2, 5 bases. V was pared by 0 bases and J by 2 bases, with 11 bases between. CDR3 size: 15 residues. Per the germline V gene, CDR1 is MGHRA and CDR2 is YSYEKL. CDR3 sequence reads: CASSQDIETTYEQYF. The DNA for the CDR3 is TGCGCCAGCAGCCAAGATATAGAGACTACCTACGAGCAGTACTTC.

Regarding this clone: One end of the junction is discordant with germline, which a read error may explain. The chain links TRBV10-3 to TRBJ2-1, with 10 bases matching TRBD2. CDR1 and CDR2 (germline): ENHRY, SYGVKD. This CDR3 contains 15 residues. The CDR3 protein is CASYGTSETYNEQFF. The CDR3 nucleotides read TGCGCCAGCTATGGGACTAGCGAAACCTACAATGAGCAGTTCTTC.

V gene TRBV5-6 combines with J gene TRBJ2-5; 7 positions agree with TRBD1. V was clipped by 4 bases and J by 1 base; unmatched bases: 7. This CDR3 is 15 amino acids long. The germline V gene has CDR1 SGHDT and CDR2 YYEEEE. DNA for the CDR3: TGTGCCAGCAGCACTGACCGGGACAGCCAAGAGACCCAGTACTTC. This sequence encodes CASSTDRDSQETQYF.

The J gene is TRBJ2-7, the V gene TRBV13; the D gene could be TRBD1 or TRBD2 (6 bases each). The CDR3 spans 14 residues. Germline CDR1 and CDR2: PRHDT and FYEKMQ (reference sequence). The ends were cut back, 5 bases at V and 3 bases at J, with 14 bases in the middle. This CDR3 reads CASSPSRGDYEQYF. The DNA for the CDR3 is TGTGCCAGCAGCCCCTCAAGGGGGGACTACGAGCAGTACTTC.

This chain joins TRBV7-2 and TRBJ1-2; 9 bases align to TRBD1. CDR1 is SGHTA, CDR2 FQGNSA, per germline. The CDR3 consists of 13 residues. The V gene end was trimmed by 1 base and the J gene end by 8 bases; junction bases not matched to a gene: 2. CDR3 DNA: TGTGCCAGCAGCTTAGGGACAGGGGACGGCTACACCTTC. This codes for CASSLGTGDGYTF. Full variable domain (outside the CDR3, taken from reference TRBV7-2 and TRBJ1-2): GAGVSQSPSNKVTEKGKDVELRCDPISGHTALYWYRQSLGQGLEFLIYFQGNSAPDKSGLPSDRFSAERTGGSVSTLTIQRTQQEDSAVYLCASSLGTGDGYTFGSGTRLTVV.